Ten or more counts support the clone carrying this TCR beta chain. The data were obtained in a study of regulatory T cells in long-lasting Graves disease. Time point specified: newly diagnosed GD, antithyroid drugs for less than 3 months. The TCR library was prepared using RNA isolated from PBMCs. The TCR beta library used iRepertoire HTBI primers with Arm-PCR amplification of CDR3. TCRdb redid the calling of the multiplex PCR reads with MiXCR, one entry per CDR3 protein. The data show hundreds of thousands of distinct CDR3 sequences, 18% seen once. The CDR3 consists of 14 residues. The V end was cut by 6 bases, the J end by 4 bases, with 15 bases between. Germline loops: CDR1 KGHSH, CDR2 LQKENI.

The sequencing used peripheral blood mononuclear cells (PBMCs), collected at new diagnosis, from a patient treated with antithyroid drugs. The clonotype comes from a female donor with Graves disease. The V call is TRBV18, the J call TRBJ1-2; possibly TRBD1 for D (6 bases). The chain's CDR3 is CASSPPQGSYGYTF. The CDR3, as DNA: TGTGCCAGCTCCCCCCCCCAGGGGTCCTATGGCTACACCTTC. The full variable domain, with the rest looked up from reference TRBV18 and TRBJ1-2, is NAGVMQNPRHLVRRRGQEARLRCSPMKGHSHVYWYRQLPEEGLKFMVYLQKENIIDESGMPKERFSAEFPKEGPSILRIQQVVRGDSAAYFCASSPPQGSYGYTFGSGTRLTVV.